This record concerns one T cell receptor (beta chain) sequence. The sample originates from a study of T cell responses to AZD1222 COVID-19 vaccine. The CDR3 loop spans 16 amino acids. Germline CDR1 SGHTA, CDR2 FQGNSA. V gave up 0 bases and J gave up 5 bases, with 11 bases separating them. Data came from immunoSEQ multiplex PCR; TCRdb stores just in-frame clones and leaves some out. The table includes 90,000 to 95,000 clones, around 90% detected once. V gene TRBV7-2 combines with J gene TRBJ1-6, with a weak D call TRBD1 (5 bases). The sample in question was peripheral blood, obtained on day 0 of AZD1222 vaccination. The sequence came from an adult in good health. The CDR3 loop is CASSLAGAGNNSPLHF. Here the CDR3 DNA reads TGTGCCAGCAGCTTAGCCGGCGCAGGGAATAATTCACCCCTCCACTTT.